The 13 T cell receptor beta chains presented below share a single source sample, sequenced in a study of shared clonotypes between healthy human individuals (dated by TCRdb to the early 2020s). Library prep was done by the immunoSEQ multiplex PCR assay. TCRdb provides this immuneACCESS table in a form limited to in-frame rearrangements. Some clones are lacking; in checked studies, under half of them reflect an unresolved V gene, and why the rest are absent is not known. Across this sample there are over 2,000,000 clones, with just over 90% seen only once. The ten largest clones represent 1.5% to 2% of the sample. CD8 naive samples were obtained by positive selection for CCR7 among CD45RO-negative cells, yielding a CD45RA+CCR7+ population from which TemRA cells were excluded. Sequences were obtained from naive CD8+ T cells from PBMCs. Read against the paper, the sample's cell subset or site label means: CD45RA+CCR7+. The receptors were sampled from a man aged 18 to 35 in good health. Some clones in this sample may be carry-over from other donors' samples.

This chain uses TRBV7-9 with TRBJ2-1; TRBD2 matches 14 bases. J lost 9 bases, V lost 6 bases, and 10 bases had no gene match. Germline loops: CDR1 SEHNR, CDR2 FQNEAQ (reference sequence). The length of the CDR3 is 16 residues. The DNA for the CDR3 is TGTGCCAGCAGGCGTCCGGGACTAGCGGGAGAAGGTGAGCAGTTCTTC. It codes for CASRRPGLAGEGEQFF.

The chain carries TRBV14 and TRBJ2-7; D is perhaps TRBD1 (6 bases). Trimming took off 0 bases at V and 2 bases at J, with 11 bases between the two ends. This CDR3 is built from 15 residues. In germline, CDR1 is SGHDN, CDR2 FVKESK. Here the CDR3 reads CASSQESDRPYEQYF. For the CDR3, the DNA is TGTGCCAGCAGCCAAGAAAGCGACAGGCCCTACGAGCAGTACTTC. The variable domain in full, with the rest retrieved from reference TRBV14 and TRBJ2-7, is EAGVTQFPSHSVIEKGQTVTLRCDPISGHDNLYWYRRVMGKEIKFLLHFVKESKQDESGMPNNRFLAERTGGTYSTLKVQPAELEDSGVYFCASSQESDRPYEQYFGPGTRLTVT.

V and J are TRBV30 and TRBJ2-7, with D perhaps TRBD2 (6 bases). The germline CDR1 and CDR2 sequences are GTSNPN and SVGIG (reference sequence). The CDR3 is 15 amino acids. V shed 2 bases and J shed 3 bases, with 17 bases lying between them. CDR3 protein: CAWSLGRGSIYEQYF. DNA of the CDR3: TGTGCCTGGAGTCTAGGGCGGGGAAGTATCTACGAGCAGTACTTC.

The chain joins TRBV9 to TRBJ2-1; 7 bases are shared with TRBD2. The CDR3 is 16 residues long. Germline V gene sequence: CDR1 SGDLS, CDR2 YYNGEE. Trimming removed 0 bases from V and 7 bases from J; junction bases left unmatched: 10. Here the CDR3 DNA reads TGTGCCAGCAGCGTAGCTCAAGCGGGGTTAGGGAATGAGCAGTTCTTC. Residues: CASSVAQAGLGNEQFF.

The gene calls are TRBV19 and TRBJ1-1; D unresolved. V shed 3 bases and J shed 4 bases, with 15 bases lying between them. Germline assignment: CDR1 LNHDA and CDR2 SQIVND (reference sequence). The CDR3 runs to 15 residues. CDR3 loop: CASSIADLTGTEAFF. The DNA of the CDR3 is TGTGCCAGTAGTATCGCTGACCTGACTGGCACTGAAGCTTTCTTT.

CDR3 sequence reads: CASSLGLAETYEQYF. CDR3 sequence (DNA): TGTGCCAGCAGCTTGGGCCTAGCGGAAACCTACGAGCAGTACTTC. V gene TRBV11-2 combines with J gene TRBJ2-7; 7 nucleotides align to TRBD2. This CDR3 is built from 15 residues. Losses at the gene ends were 3 bases for V and 2 bases for J; bases not matched to a gene: 7. CDR1 is SGHAT, CDR2 FQNNGV, per germline.

This rearrangement joins TRBV30 to TRBJ2-7; weak D call: TRBD1 (6 bases). CDR1 and CDR2 from the germline V gene are GTSNPN and SVGIG (reference sequence). Trimming removed 1 base at V and 3 bases at J, with 13 bases between. This CDR3 has 14 residues. In nucleotides, the CDR3 is TGTGCCTGGAGTGGACAGGAGAGCCTCTACGAGCAGTACTTC. Translating gives CAWSGQESLYEQYF.

The rearrangement uses TRBV7-2 and TRBJ2-5; 9 nucleotides align to TRBD2. This CDR3 is 15 amino acids long. Trimming removed 4 bases from V and 1 base from J; junction bases left unmatched: 4. The V gene's germline CDR1 is SGHTA and CDR2 FQGNSA. CDR3 sequence (DNA): TGTGCCAGCAGCTCTGGGACTAGCCTCCAAGAGACCCAGTACTTC. Its protein is CASSSGTSLQETQYF. Drawing the rest from reference TRBV7-2 and TRBJ2-5, the complete variable domain is GAGVSQSPSNKVTEKGKDVELRCDPISGHTALYWYRQSLGQGLEFLIYFQGNSAPDKSGLPSDRFSAERTGGSVSTLTIQRTQQEDSAVYLCASSSGTSLQETQYFGPGTRLLVL.

The rearrangement uses TRBV7-6 and TRBJ2-7, with 7 nucleotides matching TRBD1. The CDR3 loop spans 20 amino acids. CDR1 and CDR2 from the germline V gene are SGHVS and FNYEAQ. With V trimmed by 0 bases and J by 2 bases, 19 bases remained unmatched. For the CDR3, the DNA is TGTGCCAGCAGCTTAGCCGAATCCGGGACAGAAGAAAGATGGACCTACGAGCAGTACTTC. It specifies CASSLAESGTEERWTYEQYF.

The V and J genes are TRBV7-9 and TRBJ2-5, with TRBD1 matching over 10 bases. The V gene end was trimmed by 4 bases and the J gene end by 5 bases; junction bases not matched to a gene: 4. The germline V gene has CDR1 SEHNR and CDR2 FQNEAQ (reference sequence). The CDR3 contains 14 residues. CDR3 in amino acids: CASSYRQGAETQYF. CDR3 in DNA: TGTGCCAGCAGCTACAGACAGGGGGCCGAGACCCAGTACTTC.

The J gene is TRBJ2-7, the V gene TRBV15, with D possibly being TRBD2 (6 bases). Germline V gives CDR1 LNHNV, CDR2 YYDKDF (reference sequence). Trimming removed 5 bases from V and 4 bases from J, with 12 bases in between. The CDR3 totals 13 residues. CDR3: CATSSERGYEQYF. The DNA for the CDR3 is TGTGCCACCAGCTCGGAACGGGGGTACGAGCAGTACTTC.

Notes on this clone: The same CDR3 also results from other DNA sequences found in this sample. The chain combines TRBV29-1 with TRBJ2-7, with 9 nucleotides matching TRBD1. The trim removed 4 bases at V and 3 bases at J, leaving 4 bases unmatched. This CDR3 is 13 amino acids long. The germline V gene has CDR1 SQVTM and CDR2 ANQGSEA. The chain's CDR3 is CSVVGTGYYEQYF. In nucleotides, the CDR3 is TGCAGCGTTGTTGGGACAGGGTACTACGAGCAGTACTTC.

The rearrangement uses TRBV11-2 and TRBJ2-7, with TRBD2 matching 7 bases. Looked up from germline, CDR1 is SGHAT and CDR2 is FQNNGV. This CDR3 is built from 15 residues. J was trimmed by 5 bases and V by 5 bases; bases with no gene match: 12. The CDR3 bases are TGTGCCAGCAGCCAAGGAGGGAGGGCCGAAGACGAGCAGTACTTC. Translating it yields CASSQGGRAEDEQYF.